These T cell receptor beta chains were read from a single sample in a study of T cells after posttransplantation cyclophosphamide. Using immunoSEQ multiplex PCR, the repertoire was profiled, and TCRdb retains in-frame clones only, with some absent. The data contain 1,500 or so clones, around 85% of them singletons. This specimen consisted of CD4+ T cells sorted from PBMCs, obtained about 220 days after allogeneic stem cell transplant with posttransplant cyclophosphamide. The receptor source for this set is a female patient in her 60s who received an allogeneic stem cell transplant from an unrelated donor, was CMV-positive, and had acute GVHD only. Some T cells may arise from the graft donor. The CDR3 runs from the conserved cysteine through the conserved F or W. D genes are given only for firm matches. Clone size is stated in some rows and not others, as once, few, many or a class when expanded.

>NA|TRBV30|14|NA|TRBJ1-5
CAWSVTGFNQPQHF
TGTGCCTGGAGTGTGACCGGGTTTAATCAGCCCCAGCATTTT
>NA|TRBV7-2|15|NA|TRBJ2-7
CASSLGAGSIYEQYF
TGTGCCAGCAGCTTAGGTGCGGGTTCGATCTACGAGCAGTACTTC
>TRBD2|TRBV5-1|15|NA|TRBJ2-3
CASSSGLAGGHTQYF
TGCGCCAGCAGCTCGGGACTAGCGGGAGGACATACGCAGTATTTT
>NA|TRBV18|12|once|TRBJ1-2
CASSPRGEGYTF
TGTGCCAGCTCACCACGGGGAGAGGGCTACACCTTC
>NA|TRBV19|12|NA|TRBJ1-2
CATLRVGYGYTF
TGTGCCACTCTGAGGGTAGGGTATGGCTACACCTTC
>NA|TRBV10-3|14|NA|TRBJ1-5
CAIGGARSNQPQHF
TGTGCCATCGGGGGGGCTAGGAGCAATCAGCCCCAGCATTTT
>TRBD1|TRBV18|15|NA|TRBJ1-1
CASSPLTGPDTEAFF
TGTGCCAGCTCACCTCTGACAGGGCCCGACACTGAAGCTTTCTTT
>NA|TRBV19|14|NA|TRBJ2-5
CASSPRGIRETQYF
TGTGCCAGTAGCCCACGAGGAATAAGGGAGACCCAGTACTTC
>TRBD2|TRBV2|16|NA|TRBJ2-1
CASTLTGLAGYNEQFF
TGTGCCAGCACCCTAACCGGGCTAGCGGGCTACAATGAGCAGTTCTTC
>TRBD2|TRBV12-5|14|NA|TRBJ2-2
CASGASGREGELFF
TGTGCTAGCGGAGCTAGCGGGCGAGAAGGGGAGCTGTTTTTT
>NA|TRBV10-1|15|NA|TRBJ2-6
CASSAQFSGANVLTF
TGCGCCAGCAGTGCACAGTTCTCTGGGGCCAACGTCCTGACTTTC
>NA|TRBV4-3|14|once|TRBJ1-6
CASRAGAFNSPLHF
TGCGCCAGCAGAGCAGGGGCCTTTAATTCACCCCTCCACTTT
>TRBD1|TRBV6-5|14|NA|TRBJ2-7
CASRQDRVTYEQYF
TGTGCCAGCAGACAGGACAGGGTGACCTACGAGCAGTACTTC
>NA|TRBV6-6|14|NA|TRBJ1-2
CASTTVGRGYGYTF
TGTGCCAGCACCACAGTTGGAAGGGGCTATGGCTACACCTTC